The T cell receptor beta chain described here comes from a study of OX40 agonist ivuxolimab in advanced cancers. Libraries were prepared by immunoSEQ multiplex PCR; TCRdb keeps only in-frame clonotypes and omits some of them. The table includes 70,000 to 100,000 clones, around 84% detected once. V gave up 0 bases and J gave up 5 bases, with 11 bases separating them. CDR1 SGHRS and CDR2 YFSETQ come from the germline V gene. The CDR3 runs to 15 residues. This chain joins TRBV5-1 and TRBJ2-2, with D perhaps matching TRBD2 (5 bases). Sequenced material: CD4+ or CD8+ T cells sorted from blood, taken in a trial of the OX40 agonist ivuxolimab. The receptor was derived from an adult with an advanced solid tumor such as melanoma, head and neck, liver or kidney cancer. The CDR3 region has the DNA TGCGCCAGCAGCTTGGATCCGGGAACAACCGGGGAGCTGTTTTTT. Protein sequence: CASSLDPGTTGELFF.